This passage covers 10 T cell receptor beta chains from one sample sequenced in a study of T cells in localized non-small cell lung cancer. Method: immunoSEQ multiplex PCR; TCRdb's copy keeps in-frame clones and lacks some. The sample consists of tens of thousands of clones, 88% of them appearing once. The material sequenced was peripheral blood, taken before any cancer treatment. The receptor source for this set is a woman aged 35 to 75 with stage I lung adenocarcinoma.

This clone was observed a few times. The V call is TRBV7-9, the J call TRBJ2-3, with D possibly matching TRBD2 (6 bases). V was clipped by 3 bases and J by 1 base, with 11 bases between them. Per germline, CDR1 SEHNR and CDR2 FQNEAQ (reference sequence). The CDR3 is 15 amino acids. CDR3 sequence (DNA): TGTGCCAGCAGCTTTGGGGACTTACGCACAGATACGCAGTATTTT. This gives the protein CASSFGDLRTDTQYF.

V is TRBV19 and J is TRBJ1-1; D gene uncertain. Per the germline V gene, CDR1 is LNHDA and CDR2 is SQIVND (reference sequence). V lost 3 bases, J lost 3 bases, and 11 bases lay in between. This CDR3 contains 14 residues. Written as DNA, the CDR3 is TGTGCCAGTAGTATTAAAAGTAGGGACACTGAAGCTTTCTTT. Protein product: CASSIKSRDTEAFF.

The gene calls are TRBV9 and TRBJ2-1, with D maybe TRBD2 (7 bases). Germline CDR1 SGDLS, CDR2 YYNGEE. The CDR3 is 17 residues long. The germline V and J ends were trimmed by 4 bases and 12 bases, with 29 bases remaining between them. The CDR3 protein is CASSFPSIGGADLGQFF. The CDR3 DNA is TGTGCCAGCAGCTTCCCGTCTATAGGGGGGGCCGATTTAGGGCAGTTCTTC.

The gene calls are TRBV19 and TRBJ1-5; D uncertain. The CDR3 covers 14 residues. V shed 2 bases and J shed 0 bases, with 5 bases lying between them. CDR1 LNHDA and CDR2 SQIVND come from the germline V gene (reference sequence). The CDR3 loop is CASSIRDSNQPQHF. The CDR3 DNA sequence: TGTGCCAGTAGTATACGAGATAGCAATCAGCCCCAGCATTTT. The entire variable domain, with the rest obtained from reference TRBV19 and TRBJ1-5, is as follows: DGGITQSPKYLFRKEGQNVTLSCEQNLNHDAMYWYRQDPGQGLRLIYYSQIVNDFQKGDIAEGYSVSREKKESFPLTVTSAQKNPTAFYLCASSIRDSNQPQHFGDGTRLSIL.

The V gene is TRBV6-1, the J gene TRBJ2-7; D tentatively reads TRBD1 or TRBD2 (6 bases each). Germline loops: CDR1 MNHNS, CDR2 SASEGT. V dropped 6 bases and J dropped 1 base, with 16 bases sitting between them. The CDR3 consists of 15 residues. The CDR3 protein is CASRPWGAPSYEQYF. DNA for the CDR3: TGTGCCAGCAGACCCTGGGGGGCCCCATCCTACGAGCAGTACTTC.

This clone was counted once. The chain links TRBV15 to TRBJ1-5; D possibly corresponds to TRBD1 (6 bases). This CDR3 has 14 amino acids. The germline gives CDR1 LNHNV, CDR2 YYDKDF (reference sequence). V gave up 0 bases and J gave up 6 bases, with 9 bases separating them. CDR3 protein: CATSRDRGSQPQHF. CDR3 nucleotide sequence: TGTGCCACCAGCAGAGACAGGGGTAGTCAGCCCCAGCATTTT.

The chain uses TRBV10-1 and TRBJ2-3, with D perhaps matching TRBD2 (6 bases). Trimming pared 2 bases from V and 5 bases from J, leaving 8 bases between. The CDR3 loop spans 13 amino acids. The germline V gene encodes CDR1 WNHNN and CDR2 SYGVQD (reference sequence). CDR3 sequence: CASSEIGGDTQYF. CDR3 nucleotides: TGCGCCAGCAGTGAGATCGGGGGAGATACGCAGTATTTT.

V usage is TRBV5-6 and J usage is TRBJ1-4; 8 bases are a match to TRBD1. V was clipped by 4 bases and J by 7 bases; unmatched bases: 3. The CDR3 totals 13 residues. The germline CDR1 and CDR2 sequences are SGHDT and YYEEEE. For the CDR3, the DNA is TGTGCCAGCAGCCGGACAGGGTTTGAAAAACTGTTTTTT. Translation: CASSRTGFEKLFF.

This chain connects TRBV11-2 to TRBJ1-1, with D possibly TRBD1 on 5 matching bases. Per germline, CDR1 SGHAT and CDR2 FQNNGV. The CDR3 is made up of 17 amino acids. The ends were cut back, 1 base at V and 8 bases at J, with 23 bases in the middle. In DNA, the CDR3 is TGTGCCAGCAGCTTAGGGGGGACGGGGTGGGATTCCTTAGAAGCTTTCTTT. Translated: CASSLGGTGWDSLEAFF.

The rearrangement joins TRBV11-2 to TRBJ1-4, with D uncertain. Trimming took off 5 bases at V and 8 bases at J, with 6 bases between the two ends. Germline V CDR1 and CDR2: SGHAT, FQNNGV. The CDR3 totals 11 residues. The DNA for the CDR3 is TGTGCCAGCAGCCAGCCCGAAAAACTGTTTTTT. It yields the protein CASSQPEKLFF.